The T cell receptor (beta chain) under discussion was sequenced for a study of T-cell reconstitution after alpha-beta-depleted transplantation in children. The sample holds a few counts of this clonotype. Unique molecular identifiers were incorporated during preparation of the TCRbeta library. TCRdb analysed the PCR reads with MiXCR anew, one entry per CDR3 protein. The sample has some 530,000 distinct CDR3 sequences; 12% are singletons. Germline V gene sequence: CDR1 MDHEN, CDR2 SYDVKM. This CDR3 has 16 amino acids. Trimming shortened V by 3 bases and J by 3 bases, and 15 bases separated the two germline ends.

The chain combines TRBV28 with TRBJ1-5; D remains ambiguous. The sequence came from a human donor who donated a stem cell graft to a child with combined immunodeficiency. This specimen consisted of PBMCs from the stem cell graft donor, obtained from the stem cell graft. The CDR3 DNA sequence: TGTGCCAGCAGTTTGACCCGTAGAACAGACAATCAGCCCCAGCATTTT. Translating it yields CASSLTRRTDNQPQHF. Variable domain in full (rest from reference TRBV28 and TRBJ1-5): DVKVTQSSRYLVKRTGEKVFLECVQDMDHENMFWYRQDPGLGLRLIYFSYDVKMKEKGDIPEGYSVSREKKERFSLILESASTNQTSMYLCASSLTRRTDNQPQHFGDGTRLSIL.